The 19 T cell receptor beta chains reported below all come from one sample, sequenced in a study of blood T cell repertoires in COVID-19. The repertoire was sequenced with immunoSEQ multiplex PCR; TCRdb's copy has only in-frame clones and lacks some. The profile covers 45,000 to 60,000 clones, with 70% to 85% appearing a single time and roughly 6% taken by the ten largest. The sample was PBMCs or T cells enriched from blood (not recorded which). The receptors were sampled from a woman aged 45 to 65 with acute COVID-19.

V usage is TRBV30 and J usage is TRBJ1-4; 7 bases align to TRBD1. In germline, CDR1 is GTSNPN, CDR2 SVGIG (reference sequence). Trimming removed 4 bases from V and 5 bases from J; junction bases left unmatched: 10. The CDR3 covers 15 residues. The CDR3 protein is CAWTPGQGGNEKLFF. The CDR3 coding sequence is TGTGCCTGGACTCCAGGGCAGGGGGGAAATGAAAAACTGTTTTTT.

The genes are TRBV5-1 and TRBJ2-3, with TRBD1 identical over 8 bases. The germline gives CDR1 SGHRS, CDR2 YFSETQ. The trim removed 4 bases at V and 4 bases at J, leaving 11 bases unmatched. CDR3 length: 16 residues. In nucleotides, the CDR3 is TGCGCCAGCAGCCACCCCGGGACAGGCGTTCCAGATACGCAGTATTTT. Encoded protein: CASSHPGTGVPDTQYF.

The chain joins TRBV30 to TRBJ2-1; 7 nucleotides align to TRBD2. With V trimmed by 3 bases and J by 10 bases, 9 bases remained unmatched. CDR3 length: 13 amino acids. The germline V gene encodes CDR1 GTSNPN and CDR2 SVGIG (reference sequence). CDR3 residues: CAWSQNGAGEQFF. The CDR3 DNA follows: TGTGCCTGGAGCCAAAACGGAGCGGGGGAGCAGTTCTTC.

This clone is labeled as medium-sized. This sequence joins TRBV19 and TRBJ1-5, with 7 positions matching TRBD1. V gave up 5 bases and J gave up 0 bases; unmatched junction bases: 4. Germline CDR1 LNHDA, CDR2 SQIVND (reference sequence). The CDR3 contains 15 residues. The CDR3: CASSADRDSNQPQHF. In DNA, the CDR3 is TGTGCCAGTAGTGCCGACAGGGATAGCAATCAGCCCCAGCATTTT.

This clone showed up just once. The chain joins TRBV6-5 to TRBJ1-2; TRBD1 might be the D (5 bases). V was shortened by 4 bases and J by 1 base, with 16 bases between the two germline ends. Per germline, CDR1 MNHEY and CDR2 SVGAGI. This CDR3 comprises 16 residues. CDR3 bases: TGTGCCAGCAGTTCCTCGAGTCGGGGGATTAACTATGGCTACACCTTC. Translated: CASSSSSRGINYGYTF.

J is TRBJ1-3 and V is TRBV10-2, with 7 bases identical to TRBD1. The CDR3 contains 14 residues. CDR1 and CDR2 (germline): WSHSY, SAAADI. V dropped 8 bases and J dropped 0; count of bases not matched to a gene: 4. The CDR3: CASGTGDSGNTIYF. In DNA form, the CDR3 reads TGCGCCAGCGGTACAGGGGACTCTGGAAACACCATATATTTT.

This clone was picked up one time. The chain combines TRBV19 with TRBJ1-5, with TRBD1 as a possible D gene (6 bases). This CDR3 has 16 residues. Trimming pared 3 bases from V and 0 bases from J, leaving 12 bases between. The V gene's germline CDR1 is LNHDA and CDR2 SQIVND (reference sequence). In DNA, the CDR3 is TGTGCCAGTAGTATTTTTGGACAGATTAGCAATCAGCCCCAGCATTTT. It translates to CASSIFGQISNQPQHF.

For the CDR3, the DNA is TGTGCCAGCAGCTTCCTAGCGGGGGGGCGCACAGATACGCAGTATTTT. Protein: CASSFLAGGRTDTQYF. This chain links TRBV11-3 with TRBJ2-3; TRBD2 agrees at 12 bases. Germline V CDR1 and CDR2: SGHNT, YENEEA. Losses at the gene ends were 3 bases for V and 1 base for J; bases not matched to a gene: 2. The CDR3 has 16 residues.

This clone was seen a few times. The chain is built from TRBV6-6 and TRBJ1-6, with TRBD1 matching over 7 bases. Germline V gives CDR1 MNHNY, CDR2 SVGAGI (reference sequence). Germline trimming cut 5 bases from V and 2 bases from J; bases unmatched to any gene: 9. The CDR3 totals 17 residues. CDR3 DNA sequence: TGTGCCAGCAGTCGAACCGAGGGGGCCACCTATAATTCACCCCTCCACTTT. It yields the protein CASSRTEGATYNSPLHF.

Remarks on this clone: An end of the junction does not agree with germline; a read error may underlie this. This rearrangement joins TRBV12-3 or TRBV12-4 to TRBJ2-7; a possible D gene is TRBD1 (5 bases). The CDR3 has 12 residues. The CDR3 loop reads CASSLGSVNRNF. The DNA of the CDR3 is TGTGCCAGCAGTTTGGGGTCAGTCAACAGGAACTTC.

V gene TRBV5-4 combines with J gene TRBJ1-2, with TRBD1 matching 8 bases. This CDR3 region has 15 residues. Germline CDR1 is SGHNT and CDR2 is YYREEE (reference sequence). After removal of 4 bases from V and 6 bases from J, the junction contained 11 bases not matched to a gene. The CDR3 nucleotides are TGTGCCAGCAGCGGCACAGGGGGAGGGTGGAATGGCTACACCTTC. Protein sequence: CASSGTGGGWNGYTF.

This clone was seen only once. Here the CDR3 reads CASAVGAGDGYTF. Here the CDR3 DNA reads TGTGCCAGCGCTGTAGGGGCAGGGGATGGCTACACCTTC. V usage is TRBV12-3 or TRBV12-4 and J usage is TRBJ1-2; a possible D gene is TRBD1 (6 bases). V shed 8 bases and J shed 6 bases, with 16 bases lying between them. CDR3 length: 13 amino acids.

In its sample, this clone was seen once. The chain carries TRBV11-1 and TRBJ1-6; 7 bases map to TRBD1. The germline V gene has CDR1 SGHAT and CDR2 FQDESV (reference sequence). This CDR3 comprises 13 residues. V shed 5 bases, J shed 6 bases, and the junction held 1 base outside the gene matches. CDR3 in amino acids: CASSTGVNSPLHF. CDR3 sequence (DNA): TGTGCCAGCAGCACAGGGGTTAATTCACCCCTCCACTTT.

J is TRBJ1-2 and V is TRBV7-9; 11 bases map to TRBD1. Germline-derived CDR1 and CDR2 are SEHNR and FQNEAQ (reference sequence). The V and J ends lost 4 bases and 8 bases, in that order; junction bases with no gene match: 12. The CDR3 totals 16 residues. The DNA for the CDR3 is TGTGCCAGCAGCTCCTCTTTGGGACAGGGGGTGGGCGGCTACACCTTC. It yields the protein CASSSSLGQGVGGYTF.

V usage is TRBV5-1 and J usage is TRBJ1-2, with D perhaps matching TRBD1 (6 bases). The CDR3 spans 11 residues. The V gene's germline CDR1 is SGHRS and CDR2 YFSETQ. V was shortened by 4 bases and J by 12 bases, with 13 bases between the two germline ends. As DNA, the CDR3 is TGCGCCAGCAGCGGCGGGGGGGGGCACACCTTC. It is translated as CASSGGGGHTF.

V usage is TRBV3-1 (or the pseudogene TRBV3-2) and J usage is TRBJ2-7; 7 bases map to TRBD2. This CDR3 has 16 amino acids. V lost 0 bases and J lost 6; bases outside the gene matches: 11. Germline V lookup: CDR1 LGHDT, CDR2 YNNKEL (reference sequence). Written as DNA, the CDR3 is TGTGCCAGCAGCCAAGATGCGGGGGTTAAAGGTCGCGAGCAGTACTTC. Translated, it gives CASSQDAGVKGREQYF.

This clone appeared a single time. The chain joins TRBV2 to TRBJ1-3; TRBD1 agrees at 8 bases. Germline V gene data show CDR1 as SNHLY and CDR2 as FYNNEI. V shed 7 bases, J shed 0 bases, and the junction held 5 bases outside the gene matches. The CDR3 covers 15 residues. The CDR3 sequence: CASKLDRGSGNTIYF. The CDR3 bases are TGTGCCAGCAAGCTTGACAGGGGCTCTGGAAACACCATATATTTT.

The V and J genes are TRBV30 and TRBJ1-4; 11 bases are a match to TRBD1. This CDR3 spans 15 amino acids. The germline CDR1 and CDR2 sequences are GTSNPN and SVGIG (reference sequence). Losses at the gene ends were 3 bases for V and 3 bases for J; bases not matched to a gene: 3. The CDR3 DNA follows: TGTGCCTGGAGGGACAGGGGGCGATCTAATGAAAAACTGTTTTTT. This sequence encodes CAWRDRGRSNEKLFF.

The chain joins TRBV7-9 to TRBJ2-2, with D maybe TRBD1 (6 bases). Trimming left V 5 bases short and J 6 bases short, with 7 bases between. Germline V gene lookup returns CDR1 SEHNR and CDR2 FQNEAQ (reference sequence). This CDR3 has 12 amino acids. The CDR3 protein is CASSGGPGELFF. DNA for the CDR3: TGTGCCAGCAGCGGGGGCCCCGGGGAGCTGTTTTTT.